These T cell receptor beta chains were read from a single sample in a study of T cell repertoires in cytomegalovirus infection. One entry per CDR3 protein, called by TCRdb with MiXCR from the reads. Here the sample spans more than 200,000 distinct CDR3 sequences, roughly 10% being singletons. Sequenced: PBMCs. The receptors originated from a human donor in good health (CMV status not recorded). Some clones in this sample may be carry-over from other donors' samples. Both conserved end residues are trimmed from each CDR3.

>TRBV28|TRBJ1-1|10
ASSLSGGKAF
>TRBV11-2|TRBJ1-5|13
ASSLRGGQNQPQH
>TRBV7-6|TRBJ2-3|10
ASSAWRDTQY
>TRBV7-2|TRBJ1-2|12
ASSPGGQTYGYT
>TRBV7-6|TRBJ1-1|11
ASSLAGVAEAF
>TRBV4-3|TRBJ1-4|13
ASSLSQLTNEKLF
>TRBV18|TRBJ2-3|13
ASSPRRGARDTQY
>TRBV12-3/TRBV12-4|TRBJ1-1|12
ASSPPGSNTEAF
>TRBV12-3/TRBV12-4|TRBJ1-2|13
ASSSTGGAYYGYT
>TRBV6-2/TRBV6-3|TRBJ2-3|14
ASSQTSGGSTDTQY
>TRBV7-2|TRBJ1-4|11
ASSPGTYEKLF
>TRBV5-6|TRBJ2-7|12
ASSLDPQAYEQY
>TRBV7-2|TRBJ2-7|12
ASSQLGHSYEQY
>TRBV19|TRBJ2-1|14
ASRPLKGQGYNEQF
>TRBV18|TRBJ1-5|14
ASSPEGPYSNQPQH
>TRBV3-1|TRBJ1-2|10
ASSWTGEGYT
>TRBV28|TRBJ2-5|14
ASSPLSGGAWKTQY
>TRBV12-3/TRBV12-4|TRBJ1-5|10
ASSSLGQPQH
>TRBV28|TRBJ2-4|13
ARNPAFLAKNIQY
>TRBV13|TRBJ2-7|16
ASSQHRFPVAGDYEQY
>TRBV15|TRBJ1-5|13
ATSRVGEGNQPQH
>TRBV5-1|TRBJ2-2|14
ASSLEGYPNTGELF
>TRBV7-2|TRBJ1-6|14
ASSAGLGQGNSPLH
>TRBV28|TRBJ1-2|11
ASRLTGNHGYT
>TRBV7-2|TRBJ1-2|11
ASSLARDYGYT
>TRBV19|TRBJ2-5|12
ASKGQGLQETQY
>TRBV7-9|TRBJ1-2|14
ASSLQGDSPSYGYT
>TRBV6-2/TRBV6-3|TRBJ2-1|16
ASSSQTRVIHGINEQF
>TRBV11-2|TRBJ2-3|11
ASSAGGGVTQY
>TRBV29-1|TRBJ2-2|11
SAGAANTGELF
>TRBV7-2|TRBJ2-5|14
ASSLVAGDPVETQY
>TRBV7-2|TRBJ2-7|12
ASSLGRATYEQY
>TRBV19|TRBJ2-2|15
ASSIPPSGMNTGELF
>TRBV7-9|TRBJ2-1|10
ASSFSDSEQF
>TRBV4-3|TRBJ2-3|14
ASSHLLAGGTDTQY
>TRBV14|TRBJ1-1|14
ASSQLMGRKNTEAF
>TRBV10-3|TRBJ2-6|15
AISEREGLRGANVLT
>TRBV6-1|TRBJ2-1|14
ASGGRVGVFDNEQF
>TRBV7-2|TRBJ2-2|13
ASSLQGPYTGELF
>TRBV10-3|TRBJ2-7|14
AISESGGTVTYEQY
>TRBV28|TRBJ1-1|12
ASSLEQGNTEAF
>TRBV28|TRBJ2-7|13
ASRTDTDPSYEQY
>TRBV6-5|TRBJ1-2|11
ASSYSSILGYT
>TRBV28|TRBJ1-5|13
ASSFKGGWNQPQH
>TRBV7-8|TRBJ2-7|14
ASSPVTGTVRYEQY
>TRBV20-1|TRBJ2-7|12
SATPGTDIVEQY
>TRBV7-2|TRBJ1-3|12
ASSFEGRGNTIY
>TRBV7-9|TRBJ2-5|9
ASTRGETQY
>TRBV7-8|TRBJ1-5|13
ASSYRDRGFQPQH
>TRBV7-9|TRBJ2-3|15
ASRDWGQAPLADTQY
>TRBV5-1|TRBJ1-1|13
ASSLAGTLGTEAF
>TRBV18|TRBJ1-5|10
ASSPSDQPQH
>TRBV4-1|TRBJ1-2|14
ASSQEVDVVFYGYT
>TRBV24-1|TRBJ2-1|9
ATSDAGQRF
>TRBV7-2|TRBJ1-5|13
ASSLGGGVNQPQH